The rows below give T cell receptor beta chains drawn from one sample of a study of shared clonotypes between healthy human individuals. Sequencing used immunoSEQ multiplex PCR; TCRdb keeps in-frame clones, though not all of them. The data show roughly 2.5 million clones, with roughly 92% seen just once and under 0.15% held by the top ten. Input material: naive CD4+ T cells sorted from blood. Receptor source: a man aged 18 to 29 in good health. The CDR3 runs from the conserved cysteine through the conserved F or W. The D gene is left open where the match is weak. Clone size appears in some rows only: once, few, many, or a class for an expanded clone.

TRBD1 TRBJ2-7 . TRBV25-1 TGTGCCAGCACACCGGGGACAGGGCCCTACGAGCAGTACTTC CASTPGTGPYEQYF
. TRBJ1-4 . TRBV27 TGTGCCAGCAGTTCCCTAGGTTTTAATGAAAAACTGTTTTTT CASSSLGFNEKLFF
. TRBJ1-1 . TRBV9 TGTGCCAGCAGTGCTGCGGTAGAGAACACTGAAGCTTTCTTT CASSAAVENTEAFF
. TRBJ1-5 . TRBV5-1 TGCGCCAGCAGCTTGTTTGAGGGTCAGCCCCAGCATTTT CASSLFEGQPQHF
TRBD1 TRBJ1-1 once TRBV2 TGTGCCAGCAGGGGGGACAGGGGAGACACTGAAGCTTTCTTT CASRGDRGDTEAFF
. TRBJ2-2 . TRBV5-4 TGTGCCAGCAGCTTTGAATGGGGGGACACCGGGGAGCTGTTTTTT CASSFEWGDTGELFF
. TRBJ2-2 . TRBV25-1 TGTGCCAGCAGTGAATATGTTGAAACCGGGGAGCTGTTTTTT CASSEYVETGELFF
. TRBJ2-1 . TRBV7-6 TGTGCCAGCAGCTTTCCCGGGGAGAGTTACAATGAGCAGTTCTTC CASSFPGESYNEQFF
. TRBJ1-2 . TRBV7-3 TGTGCCAGCAGCCCCACAGCCCTAGAGAGGACAGTTAACTATGGCTACACCTTC CASSPTALERTVNYGYTF
. TRBJ1-1 . TRBV7-9 TGTGCCAGCAGCTTAGCGGGGGGCTTCAGAAACACTGAAGCTTTCTTT CASSLAGGFRNTEAFF
TRBD2 TRBJ2-1 . TRBV7-2 TGTGCCAGCAGCACTAGCGCAAGCTCCTACAATGAGCAGTTCTTC CASSTSASSYNEQFF
. TRBJ2-5 . TRBV25-1 TGTGCCAGCAGTGAATTACGGGACATACAAGAGACCCAGTACTTC CASSELRDIQETQYF
. TRBJ1-1 . TRBV5-3 TGTGCCAGCAGCTTGTTGGCAGGGATGGGCACTGAAGCTTTCTTT CASSLLAGMGTEAFF
. TRBJ1-1 . TRBV7-6 TGTGCCAGCAGCTTGGGGCAAATGAACACTGAAGCTTTCTTT CASSLGQMNTEAFF
. TRBJ1-2 . TRBV5-1 TGCGCCAGCAGCTTATCAGGGGACGGCAACTATGGCTACACCTTC CASSLSGDGNYGYTF
TRBD1 TRBJ1-5 few TRBV18 TGTGCCAGCTCACCTGCCAGGGGACAGGATCAGCCCCAGCATTTT CASSPARGQDQPQHF
. TRBJ2-1 . TRBV5-1 TGCGCCAGCAGCTCCGACAGGGTCGGGGGCAATGAGCAGTTCTTC CASSSDRVGGNEQFF
. TRBJ2-5 . TRBV14 TGTGCCAGCAGCCAACTTGGGGGGACAAAACAAGAGACCCAGTACTTC CASSQLGGTKQETQYF
TRBD2 TRBJ2-3 . TRBV30 TGTGCCTGGAGCGGAGCGGGGGGAGGTACAGATACGCAGTATTTT CAWSGAGGGTDTQYF
TRBD1 TRBJ2-5 . TRBV29-1 TGCAGCGCCGGACAGGGGGCCGTGGAGACCCAGTACTTC CSAGQGAVETQYF
. TRBJ1-4 once TRBV11-2 TGTGCCAGCAGCTTGGGGCATAATAATGAAAAACTGTTTTTT CASSLGHNNEKLFF
TRBD2 TRBJ2-3 . TRBV9 TGTGCCAGCAGCGTAGTGGCGGGAGTTACAGATACGCAGTATTTT CASSVVAGVTDTQYF
. TRBJ1-1 . TRBV30 TGTGCCTGGGAAGCAACTAGGGGGACTGAAGCTTTCTTT CAWEATRGTEAFF
TRBD2 TRBJ2-2 . TRBV5-4 TGTGCCAGCAGCTCCGGCGGAGCAGCGGGAGTCACCGGGGAGCTGTTTTTT CASSSGGAAGVTGELFF
TRBD1 TRBJ1-1 . TRBV5-4 TGTGCCAGCAGCTCGGGACAGAACAGGGGGCTGAACACTGAAGCTTTCTTT CASSSGQNRGLNTEAFF
. TRBJ1-4 . TRBV5-8 TGTGCCAGCAGCTTAGGGGGGATTGGCGAAAAACTGTTTTTT CASSLGGIGEKLFF
TRBD1 TRBJ1-1 . TRBV10-3 TGTGCCACCGCGATCCGGGACAGGGAGAGCACTGAAGCTTTCTTT CATAIRDRESTEAFF
TRBD1 TRBJ2-3 few TRBV14 TGTGCCAGCAGCCTTAGGACAGGGAAGGTCACAGATACGCAGTATTTT CASSLRTGKVTDTQYF
. TRBJ2-7 . TRBV18 TGTGCCAGCTCACCCGCAGAGGGGTCCTACGAGCAGTACTTC CASSPAEGSYEQYF
. TRBJ2-5 . TRBV10-3 TGTGCCATCAGGGGTCTGACCCAGTACTTC CAIRGLTQYF
. TRBJ2-2 . TRBV7-2 TGTGCCAGCAGCTTAGTTTCGTTCACCGGGGAGCTGTTTTTT CASSLVSFTGELFF
TRBD1 TRBJ1-6 . TRBV27 TGTGCCAGCAGGGCGATTCCACCGGGACAGACAAGCTCCTATAATTCACCCCTCCACTTT CASRAIPPGQTSSYNSPLHF
TRBD2 TRBJ2-2 . TRBV6-6 TGTGCCAGCATTGGACTAGCGGGGAACACCGGGGAGCTGTTTTTT CASIGLAGNTGELFF
TRBD2 TRBJ2-2 once TRBV15 TGTGCCACCAGTTTCGGGCGGGAGGGCCGTGCCGGGGAGCTGTTTTTT CATSFGREGRAGELFF
. TRBJ1-1 . TRBV6-1 TGTGCCAGCAGCCTGACAGGACAGAACACTGAAGCTTTCTTT CASSLTGQNTEAFF
. TRBJ2-7 . TRBV11-2 TGTGCCAGCAGCTTAGTTCGCGTTCAGGGTCGTGAGCAGTACTTC CASSLVRVQGREQYF
. TRBJ2-7 few TRBV18 TGTGCCAGCTCACCCGGGGTCTCCTACGAGCAGTACTTC CASSPGVSYEQYF
TRBD2 TRBJ2-7 . TRBV7-2 TGTGCCAGCAGCGACGCCGGGACTAGCGGGACCCCCTACGAGCAGTACTTC CASSDAGTSGTPYEQYF
TRBD2 TRBJ2-7 . TRBV7-2 TGTGCCAGCAGCTTAGCTCGAGCGGGGATTTCCTACGAGCAGTACTTC CASSLARAGISYEQYF
TRBD1 TRBJ2-3 . TRBV30 TGTGCCTGGTACAGGACAGGACCCCGACCTAGCACAGATACGCAGTATTTT CAWYRTGPRPSTDTQYF
. TRBJ2-1 . TRBV7-2 TGTGCCAGCAGCTTAGGGGCCTACAATGAGCAGTTCTTC CASSLGAYNEQFF
TRBD1 TRBJ1-2 . TRBV28 TGTGCCAGCAGCCCGGGGGACAGGGATCATGGCTACACCTTC CASSPGDRDHGYTF
. TRBJ1-6 few TRBV4-1 TGCGCCAGCAGCCAAGTGGCAGGATCCTATAATTCACCCCTCCACTTT CASSQVAGSYNSPLHF
. TRBJ2-7 . TRBV7-6 TGTGCCAGCAGCCCGCTGGTCCGGGAGAAAGACGAGCAGTACTTC CASSPLVREKDEQYF
. TRBJ1-5 . TRBV21-1 TGTGCCAGCAGCAAGACTTGGTCCCAGACAGGGGCTAAATTCTATCAGCCCCAGCATTTT CASSKTWSQTGAKFYQPQHF
. TRBJ2-6 . TRBV5-6 TGTGCCAGCATCCGGTCGAGGCCGTTCTCTGGGGCCAACGTCCTGACTTTC CASIRSRPFSGANVLTF